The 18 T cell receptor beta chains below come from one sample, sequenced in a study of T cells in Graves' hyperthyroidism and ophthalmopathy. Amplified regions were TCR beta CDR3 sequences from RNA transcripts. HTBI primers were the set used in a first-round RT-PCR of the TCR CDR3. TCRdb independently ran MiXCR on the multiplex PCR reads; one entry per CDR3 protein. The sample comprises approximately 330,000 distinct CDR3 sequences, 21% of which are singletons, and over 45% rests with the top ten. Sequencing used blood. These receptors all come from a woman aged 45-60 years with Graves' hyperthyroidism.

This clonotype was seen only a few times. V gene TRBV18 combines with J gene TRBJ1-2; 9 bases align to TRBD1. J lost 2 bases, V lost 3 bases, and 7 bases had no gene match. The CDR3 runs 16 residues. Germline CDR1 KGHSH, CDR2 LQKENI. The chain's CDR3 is CASSPSGQGENYGYTF. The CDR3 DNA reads TGTGCCAGCTCACCTTCGGGACAGGGTGAGAACTATGGCTACACCTTC.

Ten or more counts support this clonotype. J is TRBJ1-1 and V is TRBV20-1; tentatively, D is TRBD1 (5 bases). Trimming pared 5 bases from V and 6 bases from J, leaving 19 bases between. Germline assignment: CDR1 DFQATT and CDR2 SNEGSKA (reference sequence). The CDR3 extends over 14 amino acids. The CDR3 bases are TGCAGTGCTCCGTCAAACAGGAGAAGGGCTGAAGCTTTCTTT. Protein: CSAPSNRRRAEAFF.

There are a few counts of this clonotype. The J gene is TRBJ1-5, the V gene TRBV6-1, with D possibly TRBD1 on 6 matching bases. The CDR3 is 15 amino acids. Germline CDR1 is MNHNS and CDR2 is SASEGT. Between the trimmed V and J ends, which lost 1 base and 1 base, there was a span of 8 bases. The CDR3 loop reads CASSEDRASNQPQHF. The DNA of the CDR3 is TGTGCCAGCAGTGAAGACAGGGCCAGCAATCAGCCCCAGCATTTT.

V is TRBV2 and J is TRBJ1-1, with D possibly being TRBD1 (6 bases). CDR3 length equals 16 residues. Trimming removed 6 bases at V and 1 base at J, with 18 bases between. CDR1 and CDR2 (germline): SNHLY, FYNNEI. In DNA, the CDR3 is TGTGCCAGCAGCCAAGAATGGGCCAGGGGGAACACTGAAGCTTTCTTT. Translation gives CASSQEWARGNTEAFF.

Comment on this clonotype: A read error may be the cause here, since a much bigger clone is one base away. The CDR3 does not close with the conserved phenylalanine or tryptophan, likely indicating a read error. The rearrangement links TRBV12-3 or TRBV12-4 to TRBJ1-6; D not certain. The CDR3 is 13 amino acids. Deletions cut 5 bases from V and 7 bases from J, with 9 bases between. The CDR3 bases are TGTGCCAGCAGTCTACGGGCCAATTCACCCCTCCACCTT. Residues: CASSLRANSPLHL.

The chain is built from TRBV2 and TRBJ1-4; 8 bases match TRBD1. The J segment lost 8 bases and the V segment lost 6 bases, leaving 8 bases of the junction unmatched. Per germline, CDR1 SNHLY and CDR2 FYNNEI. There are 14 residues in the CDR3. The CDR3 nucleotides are TGTGCCAGCAGCCATGGACAGGGCGGGGAAAAACTGTTTTTT. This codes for CASSHGQGGEKLFF.

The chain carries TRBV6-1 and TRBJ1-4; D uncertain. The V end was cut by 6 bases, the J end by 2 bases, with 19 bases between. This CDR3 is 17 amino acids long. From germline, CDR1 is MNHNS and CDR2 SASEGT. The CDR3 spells CASSSRNRHSTNEKLFF. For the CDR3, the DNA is TGTGCCAGCAGCTCTCGAAACCGACATAGCACTAATGAAAAACTGTTTTTT.

The CDR3: CASSLGRGRVRSGANVLTF. The CDR3, as DNA: TGTGCCAGCTCACTCGGCCGGGGCAGAGTTCGATCTGGGGCCAACGTCCTGACTTTC. This chain uses TRBV18 with TRBJ2-6; D may correspond to TRBD1 or TRBD2 (5 bases each). The length of the CDR3 is 19 residues. The ends were cut back, 4 bases at V and 1 base at J, with 20 bases in the middle. CDR1 KGHSH and CDR2 LQKENI come from the germline V gene.

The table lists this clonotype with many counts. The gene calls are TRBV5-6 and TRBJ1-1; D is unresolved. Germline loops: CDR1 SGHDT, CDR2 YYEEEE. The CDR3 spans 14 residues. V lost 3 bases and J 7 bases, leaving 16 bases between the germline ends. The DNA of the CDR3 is TGTGCCAGCAGCTCGTGGAGACGGGCAGTTGAAGCTTTCTTT. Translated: CASSSWRRAVEAFF.

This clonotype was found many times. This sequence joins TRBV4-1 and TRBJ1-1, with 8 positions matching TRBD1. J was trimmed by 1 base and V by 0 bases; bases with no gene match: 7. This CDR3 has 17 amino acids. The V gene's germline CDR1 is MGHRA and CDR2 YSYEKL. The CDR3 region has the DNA TGCGCCAGCAGCCAAGATAGGCAGGGGGCGCAGAACACTGAAGCTTTCTTT. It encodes CASSQDRQGAQNTEAFF.

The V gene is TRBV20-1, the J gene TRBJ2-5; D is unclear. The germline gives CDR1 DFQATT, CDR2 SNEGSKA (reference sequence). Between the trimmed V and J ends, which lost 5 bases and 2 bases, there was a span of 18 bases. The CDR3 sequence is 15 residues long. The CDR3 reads CSAASPLDPQETQYF. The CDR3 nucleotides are TGCAGTGCTGCCTCCCCCTTAGACCCACAAGAGACCCAGTACTTC.

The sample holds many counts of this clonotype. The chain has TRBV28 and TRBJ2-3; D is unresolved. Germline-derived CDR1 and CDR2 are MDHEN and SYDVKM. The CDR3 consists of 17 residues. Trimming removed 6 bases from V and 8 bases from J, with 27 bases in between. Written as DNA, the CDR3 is TGTGCCAGCAGCTCTGATCCCCGGACCCCCGAGGACGGTACGCAGTATTTT. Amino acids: CASSSDPRTPEDGTQYF.

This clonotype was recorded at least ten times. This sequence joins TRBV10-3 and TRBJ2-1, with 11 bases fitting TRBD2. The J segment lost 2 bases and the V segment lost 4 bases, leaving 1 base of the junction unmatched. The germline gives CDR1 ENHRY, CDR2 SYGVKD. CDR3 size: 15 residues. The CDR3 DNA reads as TGTGCCATCAGTGGTAGCGGGGGGGCCTACAATGAGCAGTTCTTC. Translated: CAISGSGGAYNEQFF.

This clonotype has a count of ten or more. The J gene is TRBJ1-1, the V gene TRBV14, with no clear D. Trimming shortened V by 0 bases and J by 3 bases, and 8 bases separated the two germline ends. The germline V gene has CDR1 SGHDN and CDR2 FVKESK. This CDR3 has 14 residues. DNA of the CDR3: TGTGCCAGCAGCCAAGATCAGGTGTACACTGAAGCTTTCTTT. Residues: CASSQDQVYTEAFF.

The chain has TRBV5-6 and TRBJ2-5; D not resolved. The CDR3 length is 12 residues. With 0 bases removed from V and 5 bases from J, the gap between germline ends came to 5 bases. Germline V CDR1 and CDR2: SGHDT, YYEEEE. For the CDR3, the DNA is TGTGCCAGCAGCTTGGCCCTGGAGACCCAGTACTTC. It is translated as CASSLALETQYF.

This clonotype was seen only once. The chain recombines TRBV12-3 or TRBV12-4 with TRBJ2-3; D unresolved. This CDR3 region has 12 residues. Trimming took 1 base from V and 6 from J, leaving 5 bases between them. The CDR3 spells CASSLDGDTQYF. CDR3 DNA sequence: TGTGCCAGCAGTTTAGACGGGGATACGCAGTATTTT.

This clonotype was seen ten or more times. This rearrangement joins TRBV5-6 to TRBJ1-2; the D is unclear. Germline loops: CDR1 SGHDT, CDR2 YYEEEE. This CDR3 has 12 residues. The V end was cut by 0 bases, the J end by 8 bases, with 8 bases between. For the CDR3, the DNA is TGTGCCAGCAGCTTGGCGTACTCAGGCTACACCTTC. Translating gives CASSLAYSGYTF.

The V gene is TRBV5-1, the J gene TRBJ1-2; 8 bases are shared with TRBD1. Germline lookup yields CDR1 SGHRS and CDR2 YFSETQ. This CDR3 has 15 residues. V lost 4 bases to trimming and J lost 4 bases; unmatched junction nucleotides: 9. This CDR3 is CASSPPTGAGYGYTF. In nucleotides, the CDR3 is TGCGCCAGCAGCCCACCGACAGGGGCCGGCTATGGCTACACCTTC.